In this sample, the clone carrying this TCR beta chain turned up many times. Its antigen is currently unknown. TCR beta VDJ and CDR3 were profiled, and genomic DNA was the template. TCRdb fed the reads into MiXCR, producing one record per CDR3 protein. The sample has 100,000 to 150,000 distinct CDR3 sequences; around 46% are singletons. Looked up from germline, CDR1 is SEHNR and CDR2 is FQNEAQ (reference sequence). CDR3 length: 17 amino acids. V trimming: 4 bases; J trimming: 4 bases; junction bases outside the gene matches: 15. This entry comes from a study of CD8+CD57+ T cells in acquired aplastic anemia. The wider study: Sorted CD4+ and CD8+ cells gave an average of approximately 3.4 ug of DNA. CD4+ cell libraries from healthy donors averaged roughly 10 million reads. Study-wide results and limits: Some 30 was the count of CD8+ CDR3 sequences that patients shared with controls. Significance was not reached for CD8+ Simpson's diversity between patients and controls.

This receptor was obtained from a human donor in good health, serving as a control. Sequenced input: sorted CD4+, CD8+, or CD8+CD57+ T cells (not recorded which) from PBMCs. The V and J genes are TRBV7-9 and TRBJ1-1; 7 bases are a match to TRBD1. CDR3 in DNA: TGTGCCAGCAGCTCACACGACAGGGCGGGAGTTCGCACTGAAGCTTTCTTT. This encodes CASSSHDRAGVRTEAFF.